The present TCR beta chain was sequenced within a study of blood T cell repertoires in COVID-19. Study details: Collection of acute and convalescent COVID-19 samples took place in the United States, Italy and Spain. The cDNA or gDNA used as material had been derived from T cells, B-cell-depleted T cells, or PBMCs.

In the authors' methods: Estimates of nucleated cell counts were drawn from the amplification of reference gene primers. Assay used: immunoSEQ multiplex PCR; TCRdb lists only in-frame clones, some missing. That table supplies the V and J calls and clone size; D and trimming were determined from the DNA. The sample records more than 70,000 clones, around 90% being singletons. The germline V and J ends were trimmed by 4 bases and 5 bases, with 17 bases remaining between them. The germline gives CDR1 MDHEN, CDR2 SYDVKM. The CDR3 consists of 15 residues. The rearrangement uses TRBV28 and TRBJ1-1, with D possibly TRBD1 on 5 matching bases. This TCR came from a woman of 80 years or more with acute or convalescent COVID-19. The sample consisted of peripheral blood. CDR3 amino acids: CASSSTGTLWTEAFF. CDR3 DNA: TGTGCCAGCAGTTCAACCGGGACTCTGTGGACTGAAGCTTTCTTT.